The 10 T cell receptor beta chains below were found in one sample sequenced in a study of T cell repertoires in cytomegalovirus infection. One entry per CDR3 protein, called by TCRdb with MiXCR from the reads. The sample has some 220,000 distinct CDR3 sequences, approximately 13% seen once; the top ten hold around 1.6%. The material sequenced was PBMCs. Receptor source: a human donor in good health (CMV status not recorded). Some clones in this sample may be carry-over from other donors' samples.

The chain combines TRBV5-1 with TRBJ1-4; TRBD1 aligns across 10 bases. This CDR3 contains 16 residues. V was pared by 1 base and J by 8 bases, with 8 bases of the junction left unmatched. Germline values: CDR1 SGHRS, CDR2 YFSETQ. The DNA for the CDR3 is TGCGCCAGCAGCTTGAGAAAGGGGACAGGGGAGGAAAAACTGTTTTTT. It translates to CASSLRKGTGEEKLFF.

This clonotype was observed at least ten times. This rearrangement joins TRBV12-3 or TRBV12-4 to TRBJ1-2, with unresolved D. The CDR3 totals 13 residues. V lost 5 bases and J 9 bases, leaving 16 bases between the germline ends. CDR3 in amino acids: CASSPPPPWSYTF. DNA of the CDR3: TGTGCCAGCAGTCCCCCACCCCCTTGGAGCTACACCTTC.

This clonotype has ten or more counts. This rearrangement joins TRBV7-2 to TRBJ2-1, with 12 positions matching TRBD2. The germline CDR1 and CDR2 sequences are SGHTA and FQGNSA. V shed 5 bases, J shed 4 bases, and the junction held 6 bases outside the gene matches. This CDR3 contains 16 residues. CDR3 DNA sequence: TGTGCCAGCAGCCGGGAGGGGACTAGCGGGTACAATGAGCAGTTCTTC. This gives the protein CASSREGTSGYNEQFF.

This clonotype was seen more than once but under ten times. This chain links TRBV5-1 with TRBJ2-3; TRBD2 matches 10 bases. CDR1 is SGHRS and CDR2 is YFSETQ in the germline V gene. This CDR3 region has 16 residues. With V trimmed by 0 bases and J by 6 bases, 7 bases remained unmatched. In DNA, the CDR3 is TGCGCCAGCAGCTTGGAGGCTAGCGGGGGTCCGGATACGCAGTATTTT. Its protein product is CASSLEASGGPDTQYF.

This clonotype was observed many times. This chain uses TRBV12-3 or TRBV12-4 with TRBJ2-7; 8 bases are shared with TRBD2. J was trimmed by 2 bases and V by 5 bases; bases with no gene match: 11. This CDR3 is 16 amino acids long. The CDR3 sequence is CASSPSGGLETYEQYF. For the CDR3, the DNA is TGTGCCAGCAGTCCATCGGGGGGACTAGAGACCTACGAGCAGTACTTC.

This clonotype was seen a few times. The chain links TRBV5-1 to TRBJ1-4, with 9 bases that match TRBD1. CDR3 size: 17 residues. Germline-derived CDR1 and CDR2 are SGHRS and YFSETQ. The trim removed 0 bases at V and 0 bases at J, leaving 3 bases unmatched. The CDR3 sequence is CASSLGTGVATNEKLFF. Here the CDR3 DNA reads TGCGCCAGCAGCTTGGGGACAGGGGTTGCAACTAATGAAAAACTGTTTTTT.

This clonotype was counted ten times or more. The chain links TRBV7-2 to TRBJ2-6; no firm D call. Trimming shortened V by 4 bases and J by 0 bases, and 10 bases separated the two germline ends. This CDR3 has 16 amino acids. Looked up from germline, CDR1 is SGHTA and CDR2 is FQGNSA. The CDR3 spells CASSSRPGSGANVLTF. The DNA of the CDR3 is TGTGCCAGCAGCTCCCGGCCGGGCTCTGGGGCCAACGTCCTGACTTTC.

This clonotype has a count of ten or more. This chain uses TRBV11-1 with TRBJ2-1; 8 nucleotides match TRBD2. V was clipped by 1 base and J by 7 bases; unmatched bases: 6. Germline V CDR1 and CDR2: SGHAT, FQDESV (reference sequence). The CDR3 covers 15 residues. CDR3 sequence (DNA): TGTGCCAGCAGCTTAGGAGCGGGAGTCCCTAATGAGCAGTTCTTC. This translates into CASSLGAGVPNEQFF. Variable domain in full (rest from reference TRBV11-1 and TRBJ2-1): EAEVAQSPRYKITEKSQAVAFWCDPISGHATLYWYRQILGQGPELLVQFQDESVVDDSQLPKDRFSAERLKGVDSTLKIQPAELGDSAMYLCASSLGAGVPNEQFFGPGTRLTVL.

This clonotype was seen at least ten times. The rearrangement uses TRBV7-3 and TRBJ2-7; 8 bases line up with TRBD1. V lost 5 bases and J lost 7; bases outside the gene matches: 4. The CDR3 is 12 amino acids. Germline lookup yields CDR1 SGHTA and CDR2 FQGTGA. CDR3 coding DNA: TGTGCCAGCAGCGCGACAGGGGATGAGCAGTACTTC. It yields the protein CASSATGDEQYF.

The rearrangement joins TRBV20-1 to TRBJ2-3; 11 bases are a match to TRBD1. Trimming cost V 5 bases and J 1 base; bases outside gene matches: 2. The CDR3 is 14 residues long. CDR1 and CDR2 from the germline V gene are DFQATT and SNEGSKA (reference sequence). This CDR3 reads CSAPGQGGTDTQYF. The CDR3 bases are TGCAGTGCTCCGGGACAGGGGGGCACAGATACGCAGTATTTT.